The rows below give T cell receptor beta chains drawn from one sample of a study of blood T cell repertoires in COVID-19. The assay was immunoSEQ multiplex PCR, and TCRdb's table has in-frame clones only and misses some. This sample has roughly 81,000 clones; about 88% occur once, and the top ten carry roughly 5.4%. The sample consisted of peripheral blood. All receptors derive from a man aged 40-49 years with acute or convalescent COVID-19. The CDR3 runs from the conserved cysteine through the conserved F or W. Fields, in order: V gene, D gene, clone size, J gene, CDR3 protein, CDR3 DNA. The D gene is left open where the match is weak. The size entry is marked missing in some rows and otherwise reads once, few, many or a size class.

V: TRBV5-1
D: NA
size: NA
J: TRBJ1-1
CDR3: CASSSGTFGGTEAFF
DNA: TGCGCCAGCAGCTCCGGGACATTTGGGGGCACTGAAGCTTTCTTT

V: TRBV5-1
D: TRBD1
size: NA
J: TRBJ2-6
CDR3: CASSLGGGAGANVLTF
DNA: TGCGCCAGCAGCTTGGGAGGGGGCGCTGGGGCCAACGTCCTGACTTTC

V: TRBV24-1
D: NA
size: NA
J: TRBJ1-5
CDR3: CATSDFQGPKGNQPQHF
DNA: TGTGCCACCAGTGATTTCCAGGGGCCAAAGGGCAATCAGCCCCAGCATTTT

V: TRBV12-5
D: TRBD1
size: once
J: TRBJ1-2
CDR3: CASGLDPRQGRWYTF
DNA: TGTGCTAGTGGTTTGGACCCCCGACAGGGGAGGTGGTACACCTTC

V: TRBV10-3
D: NA
size: NA
J: TRBJ1-2
CDR3: CATGTGPGGYTF
DNA: TGTGCCACCGGTACAGGGCCCGGGGGCTACACCTTC

V: TRBV3-1/TRBV3-2
D: TRBD2
size: NA
J: TRBJ2-1
CDR3: CASSLGTSPSKEQFF
DNA: TGTGCCAGCAGCCTCGGGACTAGCCCCTCGAAGGAGCAGTTCTTC

V: TRBV25-1
D: TRBD2
size: NA
J: TRBJ2-2
CDR3: CASRQAGTGTGELFF
DNA: TGTGCCAGCAGGCAAGCGGGGACGGGGACCGGGGAGCTGTTTTTT

V: TRBV5-1
D: TRBD1
size: once
J: TRBJ1-2
CDR3: CASSFTGEDYGYTF
DNA: TGCGCCAGCAGCTTTACAGGGGAGGATTATGGCTACACCTTC

V: TRBV27
D: TRBD2
size: NA
J: TRBJ2-5
CDR3: CASLPLAGGQETQYF
DNA: TGTGCCAGCCTCCCACTAGCGGGAGGGCAAGAGACCCAGTACTTC

V: TRBV7-9
D: TRBD2
size: NA
J: TRBJ2-7
CDR3: CASSSTSVFYEQYF
DNA: TGTGCCAGCAGCTCCACTAGCGTCTTCTACGAGCAGTACTTC

V: TRBV10-3
D: NA
size: NA
J: TRBJ2-4
CDR3: CAISGDLDGKPAKNIQYF
DNA: TGTGCCATCAGTGGCGACTTGGACGGGAAACCAGCCAAAAACATTCAGTACTTC

V: TRBV6-1
D: TRBD2
size: NA
J: TRBJ2-3
CDR3: CASSEVSTSGSADTQYF
DNA: TGTGCCAGCAGTGAAGTATCCACTAGCGGGAGCGCAGATACGCAGTATTTT

V: TRBV5-4
D: NA
size: NA
J: TRBJ2-1
CDR3: CASSLEGPRNEQFF
DNA: TGTGCCAGCAGCTTGGAGGGGCCACGAAATGAGCAGTTCTTC

V: TRBV27
D: TRBD1
size: NA
J: TRBJ1-4
CDR3: CASSFASRQGAREKLFF
DNA: TGTGCCAGCAGTTTCGCCTCCCGACAGGGGGCGCGGGAAAAACTGTTTTTT

V: TRBV27
D: TRBD2
size: NA
J: TRBJ2-7
CDR3: CASIGAGTRSYEQYF
DNA: TGTGCCAGCATAGGAGCCGGGACTAGATCCTACGAGCAGTACTTC

V: TRBV6-1
D: NA
size: NA
J: TRBJ2-2
CDR3: CASSADPGSITNTGELFF
DNA: TGTGCCAGCAGTGCGGACCCGGGGTCGATAACGAACACCGGGGAGCTGTTTTTT

V: TRBV7-2
D: NA
size: once
J: TRBJ1-2
CDR3: CASSLVWRAGGYTF
DNA: TGTGCCAGCAGCTTAGTGTGGAGGGCGGGAGGCTACACCTTC

V: TRBV5-6
D: NA
size: NA
J: TRBJ1-1
CDR3: CASSREGSGAFF
DNA: TGTGCCAGCAGCCGCGAGGGCTCAGGTGCTTTCTTT

V: TRBV29-1
D: TRBD1
size: NA
J: TRBJ2-1
CDR3: CSVEDHTLDREYEQFF
DNA: TGCAGCGTTGAAGACCACACGCTAGACAGGGAATATGAGCAGTTCTTC

V: TRBV2
D: NA
size: NA
J: TRBJ2-6
CDR3: CASSEEISSGANVLTF
DNA: TGTGCCAGCAGTGAAGAAATCTCGTCTGGGGCCAACGTCCTGACTTTC

V: TRBV2
D: TRBD1
size: NA
J: TRBJ1-5
CDR3: CASLGGQHNQPQHF
DNA: TGTGCCAGCCTAGGGGGACAGCACAATCAGCCCCAGCATTTT

V: TRBV9
D: NA
size: NA
J: TRBJ2-1
CDR3: CASSGSVLIDNEQFF
DNA: TGTGCCAGCAGCGGTAGCGTCTTGATCGACAATGAGCAGTTCTTC

V: TRBV4-3
D: NA
size: NA
J: TRBJ2-5
CDR3: CASSPDSSFQETQYF
DNA: TGCGCCAGCAGCCCCGACAGTAGTTTTCAAGAGACCCAGTACTTC

V: TRBV5-1
D: NA
size: NA
J: TRBJ1-1
CDR3: CASSRGIDTEAFF
DNA: TGCGCCAGCAGCCGGGGGATCGACACTGAAGCTTTCTTT

V: TRBV2
D: TRBD1
size: NA
J: TRBJ1-4
CDR3: CASSGVRGWEKLFF
DNA: TGTGCCAGCAGTGGGGTCAGGGGGTGGGAAAAACTGTTTTTT

V: TRBV18
D: NA
size: NA
J: TRBJ2-5
CDR3: CASSPRQQQETQYF
DNA: TGTGCCAGCTCACCAAGACAACAGCAAGAGACCCAGTACTTC

V: TRBV11-2
D: TRBD1
size: NA
J: TRBJ2-7
CDR3: CASSSTGGGYEQYF
DNA: TGTGCCAGCAGCTCGACAGGGGGTGGCTACGAGCAGTACTTC

V: TRBV12-3/TRBV12-4
D: NA
size: NA
J: TRBJ1-1
CDR3: CASSLRTVSEAFF
DNA: TGTGCCAGCAGCCTAAGGACAGTGTCTGAAGCTTTCTTT

V: TRBV9
D: TRBD1
size: NA
J: TRBJ1-6
CDR3: CASSTRDSYNSPLHF
DNA: TGTGCCAGCAGCACTCGGGACAGCTATAATTCACCCCTCCACTTT

V: TRBV19
D: TRBD1
size: NA
J: TRBJ1-6
CDR3: CASGKTGEKSPLHF
DNA: TGTGCCAGTGGAAAGACAGGGGAGAAATCACCCCTCCACTTT

V: TRBV5-8
D: NA
size: few
J: TRBJ1-1
CDR3: CASSLNLGATMNTEAFF
DNA: TGTGCCAGCAGCTTGAATTTAGGGGCGACCATGAACACTGAAGCTTTCTTT

V: TRBV27
D: TRBD1
size: once
J: TRBJ1-5
CDR3: CASSPWGGTGFNQPQHF
DNA: TGTGCCAGCAGTCCATGGGGCGGGACAGGCTTCAATCAGCCCCAGCATTTT

V: TRBV21-1
D: NA
size: NA
J: TRBJ1-4
CDR3: CASTSTNEKLFF
DNA: TGTGCCAGCACCTCAACTAATGAAAAACTGTTTTTT

V: TRBV5-5
D: TRBD2
size: NA
J: TRBJ2-7
CDR3: CASSLEGGSPYEQYF
DNA: TGTGCCAGCAGCTTGGAGGGCGGGAGCCCCTACGAGCAGTACTTC

V: TRBV7-9
D: TRBD1
size: NA
J: TRBJ2-1
CDR3: CASSAGIGQGSYNEQFF
DNA: TGTGCCAGCAGCGCAGGAATCGGACAGGGCTCCTACAATGAGCAGTTCTTC

V: TRBV7-9
D: NA
size: NA
J: TRBJ1-6
CDR3: CASSFINSPLHF
DNA: TGTGCCAGCAGCTTTATAAATTCACCCCTCCACTTT

V: TRBV5-1
D: TRBD2
size: NA
J: TRBJ2-2
CDR3: CASDTSLAGGGTGELFF
DNA: TGCGCCAGCGACACCTCACTAGCGGGAGGGGGTACCGGGGAGCTGTTTTTT

V: TRBV2
D: TRBD1
size: NA
J: TRBJ1-3
CDR3: CASSNTGGSGNTIYF
DNA: TGTGCCAGCAGTAACACAGGGGGATCAGGAAACACCATATATTTT

V: TRBV9
D: NA
size: NA
J: TRBJ2-6
CDR3: CASSARTSGANVLTF
DNA: TGTGCCAGCAGCGCCCGGACTTCTGGGGCCAACGTCCTGACTTTC

V: TRBV29-1
D: NA
size: NA
J: TRBJ2-7
CDR3: CSVDHGVGPEQYF
DNA: TGCAGCGTTGACCACGGGGTGGGCCCCGAGCAGTACTTC

V: TRBV7-2
D: TRBD1
size: NA
J: TRBJ1-6
CDR3: CASSLAETGLRSPLHF
DNA: TGTGCCAGCAGCTTAGCGGAGACAGGGTTGAGGTCACCCCTCCACTTT

V: TRBV19
D: TRBD2
size: NA
J: TRBJ2-1
CDR3: CASSIGGGGSYNEQFF
DNA: TGTGCCAGTAGTATAGGGGGCGGGGGAAGCTACAATGAGCAGTTCTTC

V: TRBV27
D: TRBD1
size: NA
J: TRBJ2-7
CDR3: CASSFSGGDTLFYEQYF
DNA: TGTGCCAGCAGTTTCTCAGGGGGCGATACTCTTTTCTACGAGCAGTACTTC

V: TRBV9
D: TRBD1
size: NA
J: TRBJ1-3
CDR3: CASSVGGQGAGRGNTIYF
DNA: TGTGCCAGCAGCGTAGGGGGACAGGGCGCAGGGAGAGGAAACACCATATATTTT

V: TRBV19
D: NA
size: NA
J: TRBJ1-1
CDR3: CASIPMEGSDITEAFF
DNA: TGTGCCAGTATCCCTATGGAGGGATCTGATATCACTGAAGCTTTCTTT

V: TRBV6-5
D: TRBD1
size: NA
J: TRBJ2-7
CDR3: CASSKDRGLDEQYF
DNA: TGTGCCAGCAGTAAGGACAGGGGGCTTGACGAGCAGTACTTC

V: TRBV5-6
D: NA
size: NA
J: TRBJ2-7
CDR3: CASSFGASYEQYF
DNA: TGTGCCAGCAGCTTTGGGGCCTCCTACGAGCAGTACTTC

V: TRBV5-6
D: NA
size: NA
J: TRBJ2-5
CDR3: CASSLVTEETQYF
DNA: TGTGCCAGCAGCTTGGTGACAGAAGAGACCCAGTACTTC

V: TRBV5-4
D: NA
size: NA
J: TRBJ1-1
CDR3: CASSLPPQGETEAFF
DNA: TGTGCCAGCAGCTTGCCCCCACAGGGAGAAACTGAAGCTTTCTTT

V: TRBV10-1
D: TRBD2
size: few
J: TRBJ2-2
CDR3: CASSVASGPTGELFF
DNA: TGCGCCAGCAGTGTAGCTAGCGGGCCCACCGGGGAGCTGTTTTTT